This T cell receptor beta chain was found in a study of regulatory T cells in long-lasting Graves disease. This clonotype was detected a few times. The CDR3 contains 13 residues. Deletions cut 6 bases from V and 6 bases from J, with 18 bases between. Germline V CDR1 and CDR2: SQVTM, ANQGSEA. Time point here: newly diagnosed GD, antithyroid drugs for less than 3 months. PBMC-extracted RNA yielded the TCR library. Through Arm-PCR of CDR3 regions and iRepertoire HTBI primers, TCR beta libraries were built. TCRdb reprocessed the multiplex PCR reads via MiXCR and lists one record per CDR3 protein. The sample holds hundreds of thousands of distinct CDR3 sequences; 16% are singletons and the top ten take roughly 18%. Separately, the same data were catalogued under a study of T cells in Graves' hyperthyroidism and ophthalmopathy.

This chain links TRBV29-1 with TRBJ2-7; D is ambiguous. The sequences come from peripheral blood mononuclear cells (PBMCs), collected at new diagnosis, from a patient treated with antithyroid drugs. This TCR derives from a woman aged 25 to 39 with Graves disease. CDR3 in amino acids: CSVRSTSPGEQYF. CDR3 nucleotide sequence: TGCAGCGTCCGATCGACTTCGCCGGGCGAGCAGTACTTC.